This TCR beta chain is drawn from a study of a mutant IDH1 vaccine in newly diagnosed glioma. Study details: Patients came in for eight vaccinations, in weeks 1, 3, 5, 7, 11, 15, 19 and 23.

The CDR3 covers 13 residues. Germline V gene data show CDR1 as MDHEN and CDR2 as SYDVKM. Overall study results and limits: Top-clonotype changes in peripheral T cells seemed unrelated to pseudoprogression.

TCRdb's copy holds only in-frame clones and misses some; the assay was immunoSEQ multiplex PCR. The sample has about 82,000 clones, over 75% seen once. On this clone itself: Its antigen is unknown.

Time point in this sample: week 23, last vaccination. Vaccination used 300 ug of mutant IDH1 20-mer peptide per dose, with topical imiquimod. Patients carried new grade 3 or 4 IDH1-mutant astrocytomas lacking nuclear ATRX. The sequenced sample was PBMCs, obtained from a glioma patient whose treatment included an IDH1 peptide vaccine. The clonotype originates from a man under 40 with glioma. Some clones in this sample may be carry-over from other donors' samples. The chain has TRBV28 and TRBJ2-3; TRBD1 agrees at 7 bases. The CDR3 loop reads CAAETGDTDTQYF. CDR3 sequence (DNA): TGTGCAGCCGAAACAGGGGACACAGATACGCAGTATTTT.